These 7 T cell receptor beta chains were sequenced from one sample in a study of T cell repertoires in aging, cancer and after chemotherapy. Amplification of TCR beta used genomic DNA extracted from peripheral blood. TRB rearrangements spanning V, D and J were amplified using mixed TRB-A/B primers. TCRdb recomputed calls from the multiplex PCR reads with MiXCR, one row per CDR3 protein. Of thousands of distinct CDR3 sequences in the sample, around 32% were seen once. Material: blood. The receptors here all came from a human donor in good health.

The CDR3 spells CASRVEDRYYTGELFF. DNA of the CDR3: TGTGCCAGCAGGGTAGAGGACAGATACTACACCGGGGAGCTGTTTTTT. The V and J genes are TRBV4-2 and TRBJ2-2; D is perhaps TRBD1 (6 bases). The CDR3 is 16 amino acids. The V gene's germline CDR1 is LGHNA and CDR2 YNFKEQ. Trimming stripped 6 bases from V and 3 bases from J, with 17 bases between.

This chain connects TRBV27 to TRBJ2-6, with a tentative D call TRBD1 (6 bases). This CDR3 spans 17 amino acids. Trimming pared 5 bases from V and 6 bases from J, leaving 20 bases between. Germline V gene sequence: CDR1 MNHEY, CDR2 SMNVEV (reference sequence). As DNA, the CDR3 is TGTGCCAGCAGTGCGAGGGGGTCTAGTGCTAAGGCCAACGTCCTGACTTTC. It encodes CASSARGSSAKANVLTF.

This clonotype was observed a handful of times. The V call is TRBV19, the J call TRBJ1-1, with D perhaps TRBD1 (6 bases). CDR3 length equals 13 residues. Germline-derived CDR1 and CDR2 are LNHDA and SQIVND (reference sequence). Deletions cut 7 bases from V and 11 bases from J, with 20 bases between. CDR3 coding DNA: TGTGCCAGTACCTCTGGGGGGGGGCAGGGCGCTTTCTTT. It translates to CASTSGGGQGAFF.

The chain links TRBV11-1 to TRBJ1-6; 7 positions agree with TRBD1. This CDR3 region has 14 residues. The germline V gene has CDR1 SGHAT and CDR2 FQDESV (reference sequence). Trimming removed 5 bases from V and 10 bases from J; junction bases left unmatched: 8. The CDR3 loop is CASSVDRRSSPLHF. Here the CDR3 DNA reads TGTGCCAGCAGCGTGGACAGGCGATCATCACCCCTCCACTTT.

This clonotype was counted a few times. V usage is TRBV6-5 and J usage is TRBJ1-6; 8 bases are shared with TRBD1. The CDR3 contains 15 residues. The germline CDR1 and CDR2 sequences are MNHEY and SVGAGI. J was trimmed by 7 bases and V by 5 bases; bases with no gene match: 7. CDR3 nucleotide sequence: TGTGCCAGCAGTGACAGGGGTACGAGAAATTCACCCCTCCACTTT. Protein sequence: CASSDRGTRNSPLHF.

This sequence joins TRBV5-6 and TRBJ2-7; TRBD1 matches at 9 bases. Germline V CDR1 and CDR2: SGHDT, YYEEEE. This CDR3 has 14 amino acids. V trimming: 1 base; J trimming: 4 bases; junction bases outside the gene matches: 3. The CDR3 nucleotides read TGTGCCAGCAGCTTGAGGGACAGGGTATACGAGCAGTACTTC. It specifies CASSLRDRVYEQYF. The variable domain in full, completed from reference TRBV5-6 and TRBJ2-7, reads DAGVTQSPTHLIKTRGQQVTLRCSPKSGHDTVSWYQQALGQGPQFIFQYYEEEERQRGNFPDRFSGHQFPNYSSELNVNALLLGDSALYLCASSLRDRVYEQYFGPGTRLTVT.

Within the sample, this clonotype is medium-sized. The chain employs TRBV29-1 and TRBJ1-5; D is undetermined. This CDR3 region has 12 residues. Trimming pared 5 bases from V and 1 base from J, leaving 6 bases between. CDR1 and CDR2 from the germline V gene are SQVTM and ANQGSEA. CDR3 DNA: TGCAGCGTTCCGGGGAGCAATCAGCCCCAGCATTTT. It yields the protein CSVPGSNQPQHF.